The source of this T cell receptor (beta chain) is a study of shared clonotypes between healthy human individuals. Study at large: With ages of 18 to 49, the donors were a couple of women and three men. Notes on the study in general: A few donors had roughly 5% of their naive CD4 clonotypes in common. Read depth was anticipated to influence clonotype sharing among donors.

Remarks on this clone: The target antigen is unknown.

Germline CDR1 reads ENHRY; CDR2 reads SYGVKD. With 8 bases removed from V and 9 bases from J, the gap between germline ends came to 14 bases. This CDR3 contains 12 residues. In the authors' methods: Without quality scores, immunoSEQ junctional reads could not be filtered like full-length reads. TCRdb's copy holds only in-frame clones and misses some; the assay was immunoSEQ multiplex PCR. V and J calls and clone size are copied from that table; D and trimming were computed from the DNA. The sample comprises roughly 760,000 clones, around 67% of which are singletons, and over 1.5% rests with the top ten.

The source is a woman in her twenties or thirties in good health. V and J are TRBV10-3 and TRBJ2-1, with D perhaps TRBD2 (6 bases). Sequenced: memory CD4+ T cells sorted from blood. Subset defined: CD45RA-negative fraction. Written as DNA, the CDR3 is TGTGCCATCGGAAGGGAGGCAAGTGAGCAGTTCTTC. It codes for CAIGREASEQFF.